These 22 T cell receptor beta chains came from one sample sequenced in a study of shared clonotypes between healthy human individuals. Sequenced by immunoSEQ multiplex PCR; TCRdb stores in-frame clones only, minus some. The sample holds about 360,000 clones, roughly 80% seen once. Sequenced input: memory CD4+ T cells sorted from blood. Subset: CD45RA-negative fraction. These receptors were taken from a young man in good health.

The chain carries TRBV7-3 and TRBJ2-1, with a tentative D call TRBD1 (6 bases). The V and J ends lost 5 bases and 4 bases respectively, with 12 bases between them. Germline V gene data show CDR1 as SGHTA and CDR2 as FQGTGA. The CDR3 is 14 residues long. This chain's CDR3 is CASSPDGQYNEQFF. The CDR3 region has the DNA TGTGCCAGCAGCCCCGACGGACAGTACAATGAGCAGTTCTTC.

This chain connects TRBV2 to TRBJ1-3, with 7 nucleotides matching TRBD1. The germline V gene has CDR1 SNHLY and CDR2 FYNNEI. V shed 10 bases and J 4 bases; nucleotides not matched to a gene: 16. This CDR3 region has 16 residues. This chain's CDR3 is CATGGASSGKGNTIYF. CDR3 bases: TGTGCCACAGGGGGTGCGAGTTCGGGCAAAGGAAACACCATATATTTT.

The V gene is TRBV5-6, the J gene TRBJ2-3; D may match TRBD1 or TRBD2 (6 bases each). The V and J ends lost 0 bases and 1 base respectively, with 15 bases between them. Germline V lookup: CDR1 SGHDT, CDR2 YYEEEE. The CDR3 has 17 residues. The CDR3 region has the DNA TGTGCCAGCAGCTTGGAAATGGGGGGCCAGGGCACAGATACGCAGTATTTT. Its protein is CASSLEMGGQGTDTQYF.

The V call is TRBV29-1, the J call TRBJ2-7; 10 bases align to TRBD1. V shed 6 bases, J shed 1 base, and the junction held 0 bases outside the gene matches. Germline V gene sequence: CDR1 SQVTM, CDR2 ANQGSEA. This CDR3 has 12 amino acids. The CDR3 region has the DNA TGCAGCGTGGGACAGGGGTCCTACGAGCAGTACTTC. Amino acid sequence: CSVGQGSYEQYF.

This chain connects TRBV7-9 to TRBJ1-3, with TRBD1 identical over 9 bases. Germline-derived CDR1 and CDR2 are SEHNR and FQNEAQ (reference sequence). The CDR3 spans 17 residues. V lost 3 bases and J lost 1; bases outside the gene matches: 7. This CDR3 reads CASSFLDRGESGNTIYF. The DNA of the CDR3 is TGTGCCAGCAGCTTTTTGGACAGGGGCGAATCTGGAAACACCATATATTTT.

V gene TRBV5-5 combines with J gene TRBJ1-2, with TRBD1 identical over 7 bases. J was trimmed by 5 bases and V by 5 bases; bases with no gene match: 6. From germline, CDR1 is SGHKS and CDR2 YYEKEE (reference sequence). There are 13 residues in the CDR3. CDR3 in amino acids: CASSFTGDYGYTF. The CDR3 DNA reads as TGTGCCAGCAGTTTCACAGGGGATTATGGCTACACCTTC.

The chain carries TRBV19 and TRBJ2-6, with D tentatively TRBD1 or TRBD2 (5 bases each). Trimming left V 7 bases short and J 2 bases short, with 27 bases between. Germline assignment: CDR1 LNHDA and CDR2 SQIVND (reference sequence). The CDR3 is 20 residues long. This CDR3 reads CASTLRGSGVGRPGANVLTF. CDR3 in DNA: TGTGCCAGTACCCTAAGGGGTTCCGGGGTGGGGCGCCCTGGGGCCAACGTCCTGACTTTC.

This clone has only a few counts. The chain couples TRBV14 to TRBJ1-2, with 8 bases that match TRBD1. The J segment lost 3 bases and the V segment lost 2 bases, leaving 11 bases of the junction unmatched. This CDR3 has 17 amino acids. Germline CDR1 and CDR2: SGHDN and FVKESK. CDR3 residues: CASSQNLRTGTDYGYTF. CDR3 nucleotides: TGTGCCAGCAGCCAAAATCTCCGGACAGGGACGGACTATGGCTACACCTTC.

The V gene is TRBV7-6, the J gene TRBJ2-3, with D perhaps TRBD2 (6 bases). Trimming stripped 0 bases from V and 3 bases from J, with 10 bases between. Germline CDR1 and CDR2: SGHVS and FNYEAQ. There are 15 residues in the CDR3. The CDR3 loop reads CASSLAAGRTDTQYF. Written as DNA, the CDR3 is TGTGCCAGCAGCTTAGCGGCAGGGAGGACAGATACGCAGTATTTT.

The chain has TRBV5-1 and TRBJ2-3, with TRBD2 matching 13 bases. Germline values: CDR1 SGHRS, CDR2 YFSETQ. This CDR3 has 18 amino acids. V lost 3 bases, J lost 1 base, and 8 bases stayed unmatched. CDR3 bases: TGCGCCAGCAGCTCATACGGACTAGCGGGAGTTCGCACAGATACGCAGTATTTT. It translates to CASSSYGLAGVRTDTQYF.

The rearrangement joins TRBV30 to TRBJ2-5; D remains unclear. CDR1 is GTSNPN, CDR2 SVGIG, per germline (reference sequence). The V gene lost 0 bases and the J gene lost 0 bases, with 8 bases spanning the gap. CDR3 length: 14 residues. In DNA form, the CDR3 reads TGTGCCTGGAGTGTTCACTTATACCAAGAGACCCAGTACTTC. Protein: CAWSVHLYQETQYF.

The chain combines TRBV2 with TRBJ1-6; a weak D match, TRBD1 (6 bases). Germline V gene sequence: CDR1 SNHLY, CDR2 FYNNEI. This CDR3 has 15 amino acids. V was trimmed by 8 bases and J by 7 bases, leaving 18 bases between them. The CDR3 sequence: CASVQETGANSPLHF. The CDR3 nucleotides read TGTGCCAGCGTCCAGGAGACAGGCGCCAATTCACCCCTCCACTTT.

The CDR3 protein is CASSLSGDMNTEAFF. CDR3 DNA: TGTGCCAGCAGCTTATCCGGGGACATGAACACTGAAGCTTTCTTT. The chain recombines TRBV11-2 with TRBJ1-1; a possible D gene is TRBD1 (6 bases). Trimming shortened V by 2 bases and J by 0 bases, and 10 bases separated the two germline ends. This CDR3 has 15 residues. The germline CDR1 and CDR2 sequences are SGHAT and FQNNGV.

This clone was observed a handful of times. The rearrangement joins TRBV7-8 to TRBJ2-1, with D perhaps given as TRBD1 or TRBD2 (5 bases each). The CDR3 totals 17 residues. Germline loops: CDR1 SGHVS, CDR2 FQNEAQ. V was shortened by 2 bases and J by 8 bases, with 22 bases between the two germline ends. The chain's CDR3 is CASSLTRQSLRGDEQFF. CDR3 sequence (DNA): TGTGCCAGCAGCTTAACCAGACAGTCCCTAAGAGGGGATGAGCAGTTCTTC. The full variable domain, with the rest looked up from reference TRBV7-8 and TRBJ2-1, is GAGVSQSPRYKVAKRGQDVALRCDPISGHVSLFWYQQALGQGPEFLTYFQNEAQLDKSGLPSDRFFAERPEGSVSTLKIQRTQQEDSAVYLCASSLTRQSLRGDEQFFGPGTRLTVL.

Remarks on this clone: One junction end does not reproduce the germline sequence, and a read error may be involved. J is TRBJ2-3 and V is TRBV2, with 10 nucleotides matching TRBD2. Germline lookup yields CDR1 SNHLY and CDR2 FYNNEI. The CDR3 spans 14 residues. The CDR3 protein is CASRSSGSRDTQYF. DNA for the CDR3: TGTGCCAGCAGGTCTAGCGGGAGCAGAGATACGCAGTATTTT.

This clone showed up just once. The chain combines TRBV30 with TRBJ2-2; possible D gene TRBD1, 5 bases. This CDR3 is 15 amino acids long. Germline V lookup: CDR1 GTSNPN, CDR2 SVGIG (reference sequence). V lost 2 bases, J lost 4 bases, and 14 bases lay in between. Written as DNA, the CDR3 is TGTGCCTGGAGTCCCCATTCAGGGTTCACCGGGGAGCTGTTTTTT. Protein: CAWSPHSGFTGELFF.

The rearrangement uses TRBV5-4 and TRBJ2-3; D is perhaps TRBD2 (5 bases). CDR3 length: 15 residues. Germline CDR1 reads SGHNT; CDR2 reads YYREEE (reference sequence). The ends were cut back, 4 bases at V and 1 base at J, with 13 bases in the middle. CDR3 protein: CASSQTPLGTDTQYF. Here the CDR3 DNA reads TGTGCCAGCAGCCAAACCCCACTAGGCACAGATACGCAGTATTTT.

V gene TRBV5-4 combines with J gene TRBJ2-2, with D perhaps TRBD1 (6 bases). CDR3 length: 15 amino acids. V was clipped by 7 bases and J by 2 bases, with 15 bases between them. CDR1 SGHNT and CDR2 YYREEE come from the germline V gene (reference sequence). The CDR3 spells CASARDTLNTGELFF. The CDR3 coding sequence is TGTGCCAGCGCCAGGGACACTCTCAACACCGGGGAGCTGTTTTTT.

V gene TRBV7-6 combines with J gene TRBJ2-3; the match to TRBD2 covers 9 bases. The CDR3 totals 17 residues. Germline CDR1 SGHVS, CDR2 FNYEAQ. The junction had 8 bases not matched to a gene; V was cut back by 2 bases and J by 2 bases. DNA for the CDR3: TGTGCCAGCAGCTTAACTAGAGCTAGCGGGATCACAGATACGCAGTATTTT. Encoded protein: CASSLTRASGITDTQYF.

In the case of this clone: The sample contains more than one DNA sequence encoding this CDR3. The chain carries TRBV6-5 and TRBJ2-7, with D tentatively TRBD1 (6 bases). The CDR3 length is 14 residues. Trimming took off 5 bases at V and 0 bases at J, with 11 bases between the two ends. Germline assignment: CDR1 MNHEY and CDR2 SVGAGI. This CDR3 is CASSRTASSYEQYF. The DNA of the CDR3 is TGTGCCAGCAGTCGGACAGCAAGCTCCTACGAGCAGTACTTC.

The rearrangement uses TRBV7-9 and TRBJ1-3, with a possible D match to TRBD1 (5 bases). Trimming took off 4 bases at V and 8 bases at J, with 12 bases between the two ends. The CDR3 spans 13 residues. The germline V gene encodes CDR1 SEHNR and CDR2 FQNEAQ (reference sequence). CDR3 in DNA: TGTGCCAGCAGCTCAAGTGGGGGGGACACCATATATTTT. Amino acid sequence: CASSSSGGDTIYF.

This clone was observed a handful of times. The chain couples TRBV7-9 to TRBJ2-7; D may match TRBD1 or TRBD2 (5 bases each). V lost 4 bases, J lost 3 bases, and 16 bases lay in between. This CDR3 spans 15 amino acids. Germline V gene data show CDR1 as SEHNR and CDR2 as FQNEAQ (reference sequence). The CDR3 here is CASSSLGENDYEQYF. For the CDR3, the DNA is TGTGCCAGCAGCTCACTAGGGGAGAATGACTACGAGCAGTACTTC.